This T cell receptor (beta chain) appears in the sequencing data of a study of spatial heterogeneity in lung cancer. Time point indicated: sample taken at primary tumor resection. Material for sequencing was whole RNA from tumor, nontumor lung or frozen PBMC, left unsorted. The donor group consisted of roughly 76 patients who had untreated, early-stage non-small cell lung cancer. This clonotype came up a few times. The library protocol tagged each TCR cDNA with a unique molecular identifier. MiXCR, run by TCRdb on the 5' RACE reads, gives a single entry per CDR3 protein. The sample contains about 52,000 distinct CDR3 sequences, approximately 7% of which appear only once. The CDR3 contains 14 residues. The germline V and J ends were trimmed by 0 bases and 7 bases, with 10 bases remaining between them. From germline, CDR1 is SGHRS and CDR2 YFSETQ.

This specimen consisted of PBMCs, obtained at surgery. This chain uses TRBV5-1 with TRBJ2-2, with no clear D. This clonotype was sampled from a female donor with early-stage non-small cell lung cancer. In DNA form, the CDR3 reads TGCGCCAGCAGCTTGGCAGGTCGAAGCGGGGAGCTGTTTTTT. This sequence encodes CASSLAGRSGELFF.